The entry that follows covers one TCR beta chain sequence. This sample was taken from a study of T cell responses to AZD1222 COVID-19 vaccine. Clones were read by immunoSEQ multiplex PCR, and TCRdb kept only the in-frame ones, dropping some. This table has 120,000 or so clones, around 89% appearing once. The V segment lost 2 bases and the J segment 0 bases; nucleotides outside the gene matches: 3. CDR3 length equals 16 residues. In germline, CDR1 is SEHNR, CDR2 FQNEAQ (reference sequence). The chain has TRBV7-9 and TRBJ2-3; 9 nucleotides line up with TRBD2. The material was peripheral blood, obtained on day 0 of AZD1222 vaccination. This clonotype originated in an adult in good health. In DNA, the CDR3 is TGTGCCAGCAGCTTATCGCGGGGGGGAAGCACAGATACGCAGTATTTT. Translation: CASSLSRGGSTDTQYF. Full variable domain (rest looked up from reference TRBV7-9 and TRBJ2-3): DTGVSQNPRHKITKRGQNVTFRCDPISEHNRLYWYRQTLGQGPEFLTYFQNEAQLEKSRLLSDRFSAERPKGSFSTLEIQRTEQGDSAMYLCASSLSRGGSTDTQYFGPGTRLTVL.